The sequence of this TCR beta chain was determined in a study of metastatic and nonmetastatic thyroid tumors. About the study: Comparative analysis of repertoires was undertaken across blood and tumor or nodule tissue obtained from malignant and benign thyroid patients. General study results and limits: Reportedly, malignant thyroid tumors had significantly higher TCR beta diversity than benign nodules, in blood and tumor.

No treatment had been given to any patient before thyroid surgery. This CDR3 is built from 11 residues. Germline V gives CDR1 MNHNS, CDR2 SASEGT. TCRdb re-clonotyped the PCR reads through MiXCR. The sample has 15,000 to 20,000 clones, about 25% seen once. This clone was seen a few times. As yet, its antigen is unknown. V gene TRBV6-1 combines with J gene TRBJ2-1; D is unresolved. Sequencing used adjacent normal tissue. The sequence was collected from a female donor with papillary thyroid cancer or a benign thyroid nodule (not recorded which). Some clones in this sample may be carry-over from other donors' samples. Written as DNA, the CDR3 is TGTGACACAGCGTCCTACAATGAGCAGTTCTTC. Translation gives CDTASYNEQFF.